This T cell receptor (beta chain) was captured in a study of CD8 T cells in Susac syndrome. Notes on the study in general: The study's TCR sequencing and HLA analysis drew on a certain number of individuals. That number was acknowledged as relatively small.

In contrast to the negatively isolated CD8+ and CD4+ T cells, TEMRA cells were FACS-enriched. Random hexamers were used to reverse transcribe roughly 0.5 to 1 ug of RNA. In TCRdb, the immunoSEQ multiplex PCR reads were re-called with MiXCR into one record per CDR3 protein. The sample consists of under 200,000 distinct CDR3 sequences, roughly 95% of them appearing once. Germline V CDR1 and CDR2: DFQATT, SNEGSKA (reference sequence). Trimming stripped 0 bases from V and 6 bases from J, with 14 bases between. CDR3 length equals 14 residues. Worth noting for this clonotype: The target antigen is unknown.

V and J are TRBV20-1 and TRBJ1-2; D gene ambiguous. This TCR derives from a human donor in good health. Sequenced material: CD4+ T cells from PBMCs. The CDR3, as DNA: TGCAGTGCTAGAGATCTCATTGGGGAGGATGGCTACACCTTC. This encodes CSARDLIGEDGYTF.